Each of the 19 T cell receptor beta chains below was sequenced from the same sample in a study of T cells in Graves' hyperthyroidism and ophthalmopathy. From RNA transcripts, TCR beta CDR3 regions were amplified. When the TCR CDR3 underwent first-round RT-PCR, the HTBI primer set was used. MiXCR was run by TCRdb on the multiplex PCR reads, yielding one entry per CDR3 protein. Counted here are 750,000 to 900,000 distinct CDR3 sequences, 35% to 45% occurring once; the ten biggest clones make up more than 7%. Material: blood. The receptors were sampled from a young man with Graves' hyperthyroidism.

The V and J genes are TRBV20-1 and TRBJ2-2, with 7 bases matching TRBD2. V lost 6 bases and J lost 4; bases outside the gene matches: 14. The CDR3 is 16 residues long. Germline CDR1 is DFQATT and CDR2 is SNEGSKA (reference sequence). CDR3 DNA: TGCAGTGCCCCAGTGGGTCTAGCGGATATCACCGGGGAGCTGTTTTTT. It is translated as CSAPVGLADITGELFF.

As regards this clonotype: Since a much larger clone is just one base distant, this may be a read error. The rearrangement uses TRBV19 and TRBJ2-2; 8 nucleotides match TRBD1. Per the germline V gene, CDR1 is LNHDA and CDR2 is SQIVND (reference sequence). CDR3 length: 14 residues. The trim removed 10 bases at V and 0 bases at J, leaving 4 bases unmatched. CDR3: CATAGQANTGELFF. The DNA of the CDR3 is TGTGCCACCGCGGGACAGGCGAACACCGGGGAGCTGTTTTTT.

This clonotype was counted many times. This chain joins TRBV20-1 and TRBJ1-1; D gene uncertain. V was trimmed by 3 bases and J by 7 bases, leaving 15 bases between them. The CDR3 loop spans 13 amino acids. CDR1 DFQATT and CDR2 SNEGSKA come from the germline V gene (reference sequence). Here the CDR3 DNA reads TGCAGTGCTAGGATGAGGGCGGCGGGTGAAGCTTTCTTT. This translates into CSARMRAAGEAFF.

This clonotype was counted at least ten times. The V call is TRBV14, the J call TRBJ1-1; D unclear. Deletions cut 3 bases from V and 0 bases from J, with 5 bases between. The CDR3 runs 13 residues. Germline V gene data show CDR1 as SGHDN and CDR2 as FVKESK. The DNA of the CDR3 is TGTGCCAGCAGCCAGACCTTGAACACTGAAGCTTTCTTT. Its translation: CASSQTLNTEAFF.

The sample holds a few counts of this clonotype. V is TRBV7-2 and J is TRBJ2-7; a possible D gene is TRBD2 (5 bases). The germline CDR1 and CDR2 sequences are SGHTA and FQGNSA. This CDR3 comprises 13 residues. V was shortened by 2 bases and J by 5 bases, with 10 bases between the two germline ends. CDR3 bases: TGTGCCAGCAGCTTAAGTAGGGAGCACGAGCAGTACTTC. This translates into CASSLSREHEQYF.

Concerning this clonotype itself: At one end the junction does not follow the germline gene, possibly because of a read error. The rearrangement uses TRBV7-9 and TRBJ2-2, with D perhaps TRBD1 (5 bases). Germline assignment: CDR1 SEHNR and CDR2 FQNEAQ (reference sequence). CDR3 length equals 15 residues. This chain's CDR3 is CASSQVSQATGELFF. In DNA, the CDR3 is TGCGCCAGCAGCCAAGTATCACAGGCCACCGGGGAGCTGTTTTTT.

The V and J genes are TRBV7-2 and TRBJ1-6; D remains unclear. Between the trimmed V and J ends, which lost 4 bases and 0 bases, there was a span of 10 bases. This CDR3 is 16 amino acids long. The germline gives CDR1 SGHTA, CDR2 FQGNSA. The CDR3 DNA reads TGTGCCAGCAGCTCAGTCGCGGGCTCCTATAATTCACCCCTCCACTTT. It specifies CASSSVAGSYNSPLHF.

The rearrangement links TRBV5-1 to TRBJ2-2, with 9 nucleotides matching TRBD1. CDR1 is SGHRS and CDR2 is YFSETQ in the germline V gene. J was trimmed by 8 bases and V by 0 bases; bases with no gene match: 8. This CDR3 contains 16 residues. This CDR3 reads CASSLGTGEFSGELFF. The DNA for the CDR3 is TGCGCCAGCAGCTTGGGGACAGGGGAGTTCTCTGGGGAGCTGTTTTTT. The variable domain in full, with the rest retrieved from reference TRBV5-1 and TRBJ2-2, is KAGVTQTPRYLIKTRGQQVTLSCSPISGHRSVSWYQQTPGQGLQFLFEYFSETQRNKGNFPGRFSGRQFSNSRSEMNVSTLELGDSALYLCASSLGTGEFSGELFFGEGSRLTVL.

The chain links TRBV10-3 to TRBJ1-6; no firm D call. CDR3 length equals 14 residues. The ends were cut back, 6 bases at V and 9 bases at J, with 15 bases in the middle. In germline, CDR1 is ENHRY, CDR2 SYGVKD. The CDR3 bases are TGTGCCATCAGCCTCGTAATTAAGATTTCACCCCTCCACTTT. Protein sequence: CAISLVIKISPLHF.

This clonotype turned up a few times. J is TRBJ2-2 and V is TRBV20-1; 10 positions agree with TRBD2. Unmatched junction bases numbered 5, after V lost 2 bases and J lost 5 bases. This CDR3 is built from 15 residues. The germline V gene encodes CDR1 DFQATT and CDR2 SNEGSKA (reference sequence). CDR3 coding DNA: TGCAGTGCTAGACTAGCGGGGGCGGGGACCGGGGAGCTGTTTTTT. This encodes CSARLAGAGTGELFF.

The chain joins TRBV6-5 to TRBJ1-2; D remains unclear. The CDR3 extends over 13 amino acids. Germline V gene sequence: CDR1 MNHEY, CDR2 SVGAGI. V was trimmed by 3 bases and J by 5 bases, leaving 10 bases between them. The CDR3, as DNA: TGTGCCAGCAGTTATCGCGGGAAATATGGCTACACCTTC. This sequence encodes CASSYRGKYGYTF.

This chain joins TRBV2 and TRBJ1-5, with no clear D. Trimming took 5 bases from V and 11 from J, leaving 7 bases between them. Germline V gene sequence: CDR1 SNHLY, CDR2 FYNNEI. There are 10 residues in the CDR3. Here the CDR3 reads CASSIETQHF. CDR3 DNA: TGTGCCAGCAGTATTGAGACCCAGCATTTT.

The rearrangement links TRBV2 to TRBJ2-7; 10 bases match TRBD2. The CDR3 length is 13 residues. V trimming: 11 bases; J trimming: 0 bases; junction bases outside the gene matches: 4. Germline V gene sequence: CDR1 SNHLY, CDR2 FYNNEI. This CDR3 is CAQRGGSSYEQYF. In DNA form, the CDR3 reads TGTGCCCAGCGGGGGGGGAGCTCCTACGAGCAGTACTTC.

The chain carries TRBV25-1 and TRBJ2-5; a possible D gene is TRBD2 (6 bases). V lost 4 bases and J 3 bases, leaving 12 bases between the germline ends. The CDR3 sequence is 14 residues long. The germline V gene has CDR1 MGHDK and CDR2 SYGVNS. CDR3 DNA sequence: TGTGCCAGCAGTGCTATCGGGAGCGAAGAGACCCAGTACTTC. Protein: CASSAIGSEETQYF.

The chain has TRBV29-1 and TRBJ2-7; TRBD1 matches 8 bases. The length of the CDR3 is 14 residues. CDR1 SQVTM and CDR2 ANQGSEA come from the germline V gene. With V trimmed by 4 bases and J by 5 bases, 10 bases remained unmatched. The CDR3 sequence is CSVGQGAHLNEQYF. CDR3 nucleotides: TGCAGCGTTGGGCAGGGGGCGCATCTCAACGAGCAGTACTTC.

The CDR3 region is CASSGGESGNQPQHF. The CDR3 region has the DNA TGTGCCAGCAGCGGGGGGGAGAGTGGCAATCAGCCCCAGCATTTT. The chain has TRBV9 and TRBJ1-5; tentative D call: TRBD1 (5 bases). The germline CDR1 and CDR2 sequences are SGDLS and YYNGEE. The CDR3 covers 15 residues. V gave up 3 bases and J gave up 2 bases, with 12 bases separating them.

A remark on this clonotype: This may be a read error: a much more frequent sequence differs by one nucleotide. The chain employs TRBV9 and TRBJ1-2; 7 bases align to TRBD1. The germline V gene has CDR1 SGDLS and CDR2 YYNGEE. This CDR3 is built from 14 residues. CDR3 region: CVSSTGDRNYGYTF. The CDR3 DNA reads as TGTGTCAGCAGCACTGGGGACAGAAATTATGGCTACACCTTC.

The chain couples TRBV7-6 to TRBJ2-7, with D possibly matching TRBD1 (5 bases). Trimming removed 0 bases at V and 5 bases at J, with 11 bases between. Germline assignment: CDR1 SGHVS and CDR2 FNYEAQ. This CDR3 has 14 residues. The CDR3 sequence is CASSLAGVTHEQYF. In DNA, the CDR3 is TGTGCCAGCAGCTTAGCAGGGGTCACACACGAGCAGTACTTC.

This clonotype was seen ten or more times. This sequence joins TRBV29-1 and TRBJ2-2; 10 nucleotides align to TRBD1. The J segment lost 4 bases and the V segment lost 7 bases, leaving 0 bases of the junction unmatched. The CDR3 has 12 residues. Germline loops: CDR1 SQVTM, CDR2 ANQGSEA. The CDR3 here is CSGQGATGELFF. The CDR3 coding sequence is TGCAGCGGACAGGGGGCCACCGGGGAGCTGTTTTTT.